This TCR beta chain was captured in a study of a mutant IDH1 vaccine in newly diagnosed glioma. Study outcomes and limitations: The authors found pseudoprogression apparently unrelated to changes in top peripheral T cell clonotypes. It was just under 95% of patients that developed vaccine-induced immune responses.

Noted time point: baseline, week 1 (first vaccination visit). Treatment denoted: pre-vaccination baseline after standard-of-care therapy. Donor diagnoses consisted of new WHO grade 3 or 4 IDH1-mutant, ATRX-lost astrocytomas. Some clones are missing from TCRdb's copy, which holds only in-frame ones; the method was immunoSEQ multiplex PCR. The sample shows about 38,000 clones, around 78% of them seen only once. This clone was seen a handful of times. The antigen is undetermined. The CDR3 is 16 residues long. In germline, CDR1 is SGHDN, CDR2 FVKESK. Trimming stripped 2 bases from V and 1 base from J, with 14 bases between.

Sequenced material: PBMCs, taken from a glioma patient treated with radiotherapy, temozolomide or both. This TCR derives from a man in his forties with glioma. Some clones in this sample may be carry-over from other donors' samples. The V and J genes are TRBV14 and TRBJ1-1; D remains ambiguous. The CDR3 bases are TGTGCCAGCAGCCAAATCTCGAGAGGGAAGAACACTGAAGCTTTCTTT. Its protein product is CASSQISRGKNTEAFF.